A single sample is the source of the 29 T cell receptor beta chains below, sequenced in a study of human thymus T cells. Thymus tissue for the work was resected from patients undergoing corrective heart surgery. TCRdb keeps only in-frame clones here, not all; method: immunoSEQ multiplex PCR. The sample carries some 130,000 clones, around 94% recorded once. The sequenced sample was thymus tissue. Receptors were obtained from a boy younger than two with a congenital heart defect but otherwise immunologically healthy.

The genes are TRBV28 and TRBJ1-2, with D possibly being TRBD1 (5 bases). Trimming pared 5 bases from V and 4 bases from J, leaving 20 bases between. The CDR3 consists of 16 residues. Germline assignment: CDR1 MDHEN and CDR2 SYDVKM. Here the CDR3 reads CASSRSTPGNSYGYTF. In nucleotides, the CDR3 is TGTGCCAGCAGTCGATCAACTCCAGGGAACTCCTATGGCTACACCTTC.

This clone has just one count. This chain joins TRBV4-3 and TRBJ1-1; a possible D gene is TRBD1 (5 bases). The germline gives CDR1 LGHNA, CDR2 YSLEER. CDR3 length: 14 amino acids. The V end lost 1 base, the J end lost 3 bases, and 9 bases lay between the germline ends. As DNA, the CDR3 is TGCGCCAGCAGCCAAGTTCAGGGAGACACTGAAGCTTTCTTT. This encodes CASSQVQGDTEAFF.

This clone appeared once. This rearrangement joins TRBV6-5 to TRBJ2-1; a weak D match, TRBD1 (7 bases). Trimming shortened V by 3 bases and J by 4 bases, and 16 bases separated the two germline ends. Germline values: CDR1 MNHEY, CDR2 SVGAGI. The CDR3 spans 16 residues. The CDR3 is CASSYDREGRYNEQFF. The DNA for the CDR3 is TGTGCCAGCAGTTATGACAGGGAAGGGAGGTACAATGAGCAGTTCTTC.

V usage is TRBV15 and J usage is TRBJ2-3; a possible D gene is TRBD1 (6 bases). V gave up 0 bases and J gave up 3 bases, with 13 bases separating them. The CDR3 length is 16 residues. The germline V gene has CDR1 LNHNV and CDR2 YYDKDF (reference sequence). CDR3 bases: TGTGCCACCAGCAGAGACGGAACAGGGATTACAGATACGCAGTATTTT. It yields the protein CATSRDGTGITDTQYF.

The CDR3 region is CASSLAAGTSGNEQYF. The CDR3, as DNA: TGCGCCAGCAGCTTGGCAGCCGGGACTAGCGGAAACGAGCAGTACTTC. This chain uses TRBV5-1 with TRBJ2-7; 11 positions agree with TRBD2. Looked up from germline, CDR1 is SGHRS and CDR2 is YFSETQ. This CDR3 has 16 residues. V lost 0 bases and J lost 5; bases outside the gene matches: 7. The entire variable domain, with the rest obtained from reference TRBV5-1 and TRBJ2-7, is as follows: KAGVTQTPRYLIKTRGQQVTLSCSPISGHRSVSWYQQTPGQGLQFLFEYFSETQRNKGNFPGRFSGRQFSNSRSEMNVSTLELGDSALYLCASSLAAGTSGNEQYFGPGTRLTVT.

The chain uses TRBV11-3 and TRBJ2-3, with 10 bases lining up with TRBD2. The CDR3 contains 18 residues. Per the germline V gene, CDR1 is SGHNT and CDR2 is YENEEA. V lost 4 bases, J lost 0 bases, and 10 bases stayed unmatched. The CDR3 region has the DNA TGTGCCAGCAGCTGTAGCGGGGGGCCCGTCGGGAGCACAGATACGCAGTATTTT. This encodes CASSCSGGPVGSTDTQYF.

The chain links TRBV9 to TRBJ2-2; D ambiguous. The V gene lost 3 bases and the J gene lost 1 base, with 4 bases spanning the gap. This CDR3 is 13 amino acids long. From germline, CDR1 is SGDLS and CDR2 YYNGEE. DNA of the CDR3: TGTGCCAGCAGCGATGGGAACACCGGGGAGCTGTTTTTT. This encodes CASSDGNTGELFF.

This CDR3 reads CASRDLTGGHSPLHF. The CDR3 DNA reads as TGTGCCAGCAGGGATCTGACAGGGGGCCATTCACCCCTCCACTTT. This chain links TRBV6-5 with TRBJ1-6, with 10 bases matching TRBD1. The J segment lost 8 bases and the V segment lost 6 bases, leaving 7 bases of the junction unmatched. The length of the CDR3 is 15 residues. The germline V gene encodes CDR1 MNHEY and CDR2 SVGAGI.

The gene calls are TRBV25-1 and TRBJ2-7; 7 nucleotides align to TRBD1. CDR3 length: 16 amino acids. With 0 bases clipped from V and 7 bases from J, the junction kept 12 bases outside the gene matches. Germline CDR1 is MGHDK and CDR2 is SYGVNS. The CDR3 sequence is CASSEYEGAGAGEQYF. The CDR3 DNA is TGTGCCAGCAGTGAATATGAGGGGGCAGGGGCAGGAGAGCAGTACTTC.

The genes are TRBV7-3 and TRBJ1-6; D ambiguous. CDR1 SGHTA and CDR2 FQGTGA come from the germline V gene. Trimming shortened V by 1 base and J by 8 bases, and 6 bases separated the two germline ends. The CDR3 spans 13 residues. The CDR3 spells CASSLKEDSPLHF. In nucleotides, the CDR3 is TGTGCCAGCAGCTTAAAAGAAGATTCACCCCTCCACTTT.

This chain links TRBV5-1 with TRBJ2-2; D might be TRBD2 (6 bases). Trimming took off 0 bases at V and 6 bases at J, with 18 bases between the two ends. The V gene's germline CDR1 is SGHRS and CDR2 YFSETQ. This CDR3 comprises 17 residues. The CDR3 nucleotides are TGCGCCAGCAGCTTGGGGTGCTCGGGAGACCCGTCCGGGGAGCTGTTTTTT. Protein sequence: CASSLGCSGDPSGELFF.

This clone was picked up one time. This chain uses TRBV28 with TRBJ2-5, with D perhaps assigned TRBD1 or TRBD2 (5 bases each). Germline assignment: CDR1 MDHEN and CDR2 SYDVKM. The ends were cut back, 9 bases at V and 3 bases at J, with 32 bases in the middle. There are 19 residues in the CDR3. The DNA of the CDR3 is TGTGCCAGTTTCTCCTCCCGGGACCCCGCCATGAGCGGCGAAGAGACCCAGTACTTC. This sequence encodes CASFSSRDPAMSGEETQYF.

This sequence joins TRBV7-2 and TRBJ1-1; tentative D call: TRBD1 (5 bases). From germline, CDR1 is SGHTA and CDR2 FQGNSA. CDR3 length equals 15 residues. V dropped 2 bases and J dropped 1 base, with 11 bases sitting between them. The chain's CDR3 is CASSLKGEQNTEAFF. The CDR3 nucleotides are TGTGCCAGCAGCTTAAAAGGGGAACAGAACACTGAAGCTTTCTTT.

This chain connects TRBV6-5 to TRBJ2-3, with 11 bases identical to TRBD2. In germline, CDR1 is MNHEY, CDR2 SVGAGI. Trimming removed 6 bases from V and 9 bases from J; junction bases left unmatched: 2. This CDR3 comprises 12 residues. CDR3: CASSRLAGTQYF. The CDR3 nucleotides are TGTGCCAGCAGCCGACTAGCGGGGACGCAGTATTTT.

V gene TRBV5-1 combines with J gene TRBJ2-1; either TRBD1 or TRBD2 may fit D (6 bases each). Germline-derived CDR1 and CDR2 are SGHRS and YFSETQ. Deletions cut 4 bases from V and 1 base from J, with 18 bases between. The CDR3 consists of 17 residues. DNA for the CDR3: TGCGCCAGCAGCCTGGGACTTAGGGGGGCTTCCTACAATGAGCAGTTCTTC. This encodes CASSLGLRGASYNEQFF.

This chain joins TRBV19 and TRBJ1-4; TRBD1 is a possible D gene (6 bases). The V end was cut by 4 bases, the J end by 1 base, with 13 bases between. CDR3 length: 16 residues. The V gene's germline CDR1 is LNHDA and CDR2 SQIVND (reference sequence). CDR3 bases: TGTGCCAGTAGTAAAACCTACAGGGAAACTAATGAAAAACTGTTTTTT. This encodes CASSKTYRETNEKLFF.

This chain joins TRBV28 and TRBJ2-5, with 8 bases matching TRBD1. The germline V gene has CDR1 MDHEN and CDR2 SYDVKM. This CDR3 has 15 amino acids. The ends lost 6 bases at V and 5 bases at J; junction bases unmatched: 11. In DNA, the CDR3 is TGTGCCAGCAGATGGGTGGCAGGGGGCAAGGAGACCCAGTACTTC. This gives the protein CASRWVAGGKETQYF.

The DNA for the CDR3 is TGTGCCAGCATCGGGATTTATGGCTACACCTTC. Translating it yields CASIGIYGYTF. The rearrangement links TRBV6-1 to TRBJ1-2, with D unresolved. CDR3 size: 11 residues. Germline values: CDR1 MNHNS, CDR2 SASEGT. The ends were cut back, 7 bases at V and 5 bases at J, with 8 bases in the middle.

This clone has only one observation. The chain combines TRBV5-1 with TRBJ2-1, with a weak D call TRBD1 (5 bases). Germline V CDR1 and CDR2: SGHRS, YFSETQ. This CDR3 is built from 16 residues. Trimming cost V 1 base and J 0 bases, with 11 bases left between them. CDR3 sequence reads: CASSLSPRASYNEQFF. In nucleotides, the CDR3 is TGCGCCAGCAGCTTGTCCCCCAGGGCCTCCTACAATGAGCAGTTCTTC. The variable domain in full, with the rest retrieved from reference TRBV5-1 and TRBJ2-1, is KAGVTQTPRYLIKTRGQQVTLSCSPISGHRSVSWYQQTPGQGLQFLFEYFSETQRNKGNFPGRFSGRQFSNSRSEMNVSTLELGDSALYLCASSLSPRASYNEQFFGPGTRLTVL.

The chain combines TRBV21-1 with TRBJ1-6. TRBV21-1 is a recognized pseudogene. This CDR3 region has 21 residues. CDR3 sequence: CASSKDKRGRRKTTYNSPLHF. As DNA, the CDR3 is TGTGCCAGCAGCAAAGACAAGAGAGGGAGGCGCAAAACGACCTATAATTCACCCCTCCACTTT.

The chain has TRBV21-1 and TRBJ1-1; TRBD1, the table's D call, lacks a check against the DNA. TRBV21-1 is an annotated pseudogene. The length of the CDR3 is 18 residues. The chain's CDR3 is CASSKFRDIPVVDTEAFF. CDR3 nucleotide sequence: TGTGCCAGCAGCAAGTTCCGGGACATACCCGTCGTGGACACTGAAGCTTTCTTT.

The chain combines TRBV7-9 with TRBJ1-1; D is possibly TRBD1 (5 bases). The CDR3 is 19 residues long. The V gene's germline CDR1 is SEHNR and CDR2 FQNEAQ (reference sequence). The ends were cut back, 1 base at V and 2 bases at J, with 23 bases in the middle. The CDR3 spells CASSLGIGTGSSGNTEAFF. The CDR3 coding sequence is TGTGCCAGCAGCTTAGGAATAGGAACAGGCTCCTCGGGAAACACTGAAGCTTTCTTT.

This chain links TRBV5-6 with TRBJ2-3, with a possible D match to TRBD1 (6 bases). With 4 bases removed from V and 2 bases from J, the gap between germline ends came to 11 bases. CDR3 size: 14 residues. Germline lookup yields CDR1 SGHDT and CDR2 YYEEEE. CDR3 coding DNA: TGTGCCAGCAGCCTGACAGGACTCACAGATACGCAGTATTTT. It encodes CASSLTGLTDTQYF. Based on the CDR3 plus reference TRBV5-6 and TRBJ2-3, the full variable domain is DAGVTQSPTHLIKTRGQQVTLRCSPKSGHDTVSWYQQALGQGPQFIFQYYEEEERQRGNFPDRFSGHQFPNYSSELNVNALLLGDSALYLCASSLTGLTDTQYFGPGTRLTVL.

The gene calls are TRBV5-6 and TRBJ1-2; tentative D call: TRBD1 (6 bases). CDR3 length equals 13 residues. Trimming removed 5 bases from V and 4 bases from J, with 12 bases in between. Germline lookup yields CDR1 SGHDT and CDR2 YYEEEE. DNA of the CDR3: TGTGCCAGCAGACCCGGGGGCCCCTATGGCTACACCTTC. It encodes CASRPGGPYGYTF.

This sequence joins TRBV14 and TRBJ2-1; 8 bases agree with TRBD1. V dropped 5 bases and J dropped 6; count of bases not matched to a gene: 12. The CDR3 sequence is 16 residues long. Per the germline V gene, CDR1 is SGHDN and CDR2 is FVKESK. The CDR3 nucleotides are TGTGCCAGCAGCGTCCACAGGGGGGTATCGGGCAATGAGCAGTTCTTC. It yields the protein CASSVHRGVSGNEQFF.

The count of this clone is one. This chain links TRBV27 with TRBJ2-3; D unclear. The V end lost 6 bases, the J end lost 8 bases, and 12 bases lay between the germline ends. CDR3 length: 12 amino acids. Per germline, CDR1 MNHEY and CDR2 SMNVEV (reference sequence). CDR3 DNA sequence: TGTGCCAGCAGAGGAACCTCGGTTACGCAGTATTTT. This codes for CASRGTSVTQYF.

In nucleotides, the CDR3 is TGTGCCTGGAGCCCGACAGGGGATCAGCCCCAGCATTTT. As protein: CAWSPTGDQPQHF. This rearrangement joins TRBV30 to TRBJ1-5; 8 bases are shared with TRBD1. The germline V gene encodes CDR1 GTSNPN and CDR2 SVGIG (reference sequence). The CDR3 spans 13 residues. J was trimmed by 5 bases and V by 3 bases; bases with no gene match: 3.

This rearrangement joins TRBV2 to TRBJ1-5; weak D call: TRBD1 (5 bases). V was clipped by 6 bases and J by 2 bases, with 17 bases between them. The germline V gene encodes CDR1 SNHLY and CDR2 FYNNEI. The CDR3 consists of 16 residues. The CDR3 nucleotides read TGTGCCAGCAGCCCAGAGCGGGACGTCGGCAATCAGCCCCAGCATTTT. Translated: CASSPERDVGNQPQHF.

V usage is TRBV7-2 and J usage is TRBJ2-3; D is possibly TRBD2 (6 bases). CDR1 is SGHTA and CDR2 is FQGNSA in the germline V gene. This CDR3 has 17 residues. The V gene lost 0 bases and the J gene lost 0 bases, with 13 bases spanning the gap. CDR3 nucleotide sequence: TGTGCCAGCAGCTTAGCGAGAGAAGGGACTAGCACAGATACGCAGTATTTT. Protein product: CASSLAREGTSTDTQYF.